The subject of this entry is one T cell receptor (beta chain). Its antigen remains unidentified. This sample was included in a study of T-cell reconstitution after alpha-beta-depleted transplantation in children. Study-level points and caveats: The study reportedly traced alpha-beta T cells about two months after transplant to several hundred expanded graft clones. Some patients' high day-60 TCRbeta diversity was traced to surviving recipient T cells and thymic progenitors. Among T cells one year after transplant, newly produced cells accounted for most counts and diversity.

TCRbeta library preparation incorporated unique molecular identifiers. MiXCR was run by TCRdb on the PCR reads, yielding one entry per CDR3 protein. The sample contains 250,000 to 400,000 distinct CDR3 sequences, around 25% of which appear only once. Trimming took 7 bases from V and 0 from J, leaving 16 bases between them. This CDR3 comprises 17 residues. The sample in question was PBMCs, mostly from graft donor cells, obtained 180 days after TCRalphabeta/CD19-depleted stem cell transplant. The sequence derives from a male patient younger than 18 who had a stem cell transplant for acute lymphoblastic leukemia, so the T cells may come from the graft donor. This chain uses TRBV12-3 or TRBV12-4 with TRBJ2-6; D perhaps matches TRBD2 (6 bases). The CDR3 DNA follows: TGTGCCAGCACTTCGGGGGACTTGTACTCTGGGGCCAACGTCCTGACTTTC. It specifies CASTSGDLYSGANVLTF.